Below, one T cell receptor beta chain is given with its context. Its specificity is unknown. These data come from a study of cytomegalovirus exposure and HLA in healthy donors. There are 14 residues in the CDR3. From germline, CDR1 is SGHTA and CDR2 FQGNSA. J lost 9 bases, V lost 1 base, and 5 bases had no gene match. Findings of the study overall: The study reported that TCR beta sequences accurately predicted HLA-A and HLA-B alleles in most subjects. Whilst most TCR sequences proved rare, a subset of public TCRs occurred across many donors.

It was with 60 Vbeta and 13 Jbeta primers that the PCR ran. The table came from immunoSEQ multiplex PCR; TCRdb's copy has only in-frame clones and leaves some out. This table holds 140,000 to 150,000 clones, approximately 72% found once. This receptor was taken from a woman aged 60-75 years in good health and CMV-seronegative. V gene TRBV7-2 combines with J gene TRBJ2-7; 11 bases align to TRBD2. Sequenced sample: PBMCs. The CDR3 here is CASSLGLAGGAQYF. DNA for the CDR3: TGTGCCAGCAGCTTAGGGCTAGCGGGAGGAGCGCAGTACTTC.